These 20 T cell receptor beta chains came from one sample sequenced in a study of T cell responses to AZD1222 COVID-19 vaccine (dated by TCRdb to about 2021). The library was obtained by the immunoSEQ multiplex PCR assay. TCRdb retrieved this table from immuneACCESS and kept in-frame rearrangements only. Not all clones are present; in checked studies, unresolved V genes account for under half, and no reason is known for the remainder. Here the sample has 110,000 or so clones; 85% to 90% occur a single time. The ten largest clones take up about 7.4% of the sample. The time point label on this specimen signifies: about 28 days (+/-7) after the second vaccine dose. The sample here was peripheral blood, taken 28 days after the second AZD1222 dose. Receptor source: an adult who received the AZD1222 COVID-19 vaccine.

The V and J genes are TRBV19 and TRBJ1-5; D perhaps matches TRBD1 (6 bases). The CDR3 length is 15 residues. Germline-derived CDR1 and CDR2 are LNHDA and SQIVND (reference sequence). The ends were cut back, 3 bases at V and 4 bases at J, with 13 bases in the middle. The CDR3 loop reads CASSIVGGVNQPQHF. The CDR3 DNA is TGTGCCAGTAGTATTGTCGGGGGCGTGAATCAGCCCCAGCATTTT.

CDR3 sequence reads: CASSLVRTEQFF. The CDR3 DNA reads as TGCGCCAGCAGCTTGGTACGGACAGAGCAGTTCTTC. The rearrangement uses TRBV5-1 and TRBJ2-1; TRBD1 might be the D (5 bases). This CDR3 spans 12 amino acids. Trimming cost V 0 bases and J 10 bases, with 8 bases left between them. Germline V lookup: CDR1 SGHRS, CDR2 YFSETQ.

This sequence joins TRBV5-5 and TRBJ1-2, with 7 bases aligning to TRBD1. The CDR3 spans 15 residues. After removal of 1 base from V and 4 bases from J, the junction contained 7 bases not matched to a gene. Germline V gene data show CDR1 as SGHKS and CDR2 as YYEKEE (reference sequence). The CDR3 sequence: CASSLMSPGGYGYTF. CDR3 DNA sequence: TGTGCCAGCAGCTTGATGTCGCCAGGGGGCTATGGCTACACCTTC.

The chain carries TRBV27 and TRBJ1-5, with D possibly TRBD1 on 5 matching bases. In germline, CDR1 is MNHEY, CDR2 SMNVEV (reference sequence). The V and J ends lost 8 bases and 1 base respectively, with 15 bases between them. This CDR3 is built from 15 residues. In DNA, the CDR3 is TGTGCCAGCCGCAGGGTGATGGAGAGCAATCAGCCCCAGCATTTT. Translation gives CASRRVMESNQPQHF.

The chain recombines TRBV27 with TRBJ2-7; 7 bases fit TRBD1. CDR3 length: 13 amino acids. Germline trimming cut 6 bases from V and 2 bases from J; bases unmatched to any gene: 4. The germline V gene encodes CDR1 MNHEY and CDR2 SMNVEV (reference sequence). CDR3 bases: TGTGCCAGCAGGGACAGGTTGGCCTACGAGCAGTACTTC. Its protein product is CASRDRLAYEQYF.

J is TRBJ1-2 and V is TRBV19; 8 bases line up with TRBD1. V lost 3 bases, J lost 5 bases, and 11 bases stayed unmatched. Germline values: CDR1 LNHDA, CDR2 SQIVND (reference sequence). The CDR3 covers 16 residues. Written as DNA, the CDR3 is TGTGCCAGTAGTATCCCCGGACAGGGAGAATTTTATGGCTACACCTTC. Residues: CASSIPGQGEFYGYTF.

CDR3: CASSPPGDTEAFF. DNA of the CDR3: TGTGCCAGCTCTCCGCCGGGGGACACTGAAGCTTTCTTT. V is TRBV18 and J is TRBJ1-1; the D gene is possibly TRBD1 (5 bases). The CDR3 contains 13 residues. V shed 6 bases and J shed 3 bases, with 11 bases lying between them. Germline V lookup: CDR1 KGHSH, CDR2 LQKENI.

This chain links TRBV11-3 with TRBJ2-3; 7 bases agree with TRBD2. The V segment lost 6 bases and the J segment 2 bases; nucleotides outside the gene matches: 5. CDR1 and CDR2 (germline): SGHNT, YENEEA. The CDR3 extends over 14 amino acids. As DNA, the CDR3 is TGTGCCAGCAGTAGCGGGCAATACACAGATACGCAGTATTTT. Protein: CASSSGQYTDTQYF.

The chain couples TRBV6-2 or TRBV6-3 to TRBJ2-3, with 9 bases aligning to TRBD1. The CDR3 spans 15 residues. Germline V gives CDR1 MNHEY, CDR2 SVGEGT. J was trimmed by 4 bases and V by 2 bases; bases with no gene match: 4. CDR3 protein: CASSYGDRVADTQYF. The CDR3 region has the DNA TGTGCCAGCAGTTACGGGGACAGGGTGGCAGATACGCAGTATTTT.

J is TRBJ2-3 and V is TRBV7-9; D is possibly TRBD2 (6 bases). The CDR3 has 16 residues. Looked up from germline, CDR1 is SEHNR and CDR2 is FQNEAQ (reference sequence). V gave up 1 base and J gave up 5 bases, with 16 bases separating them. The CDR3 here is CASSLGSGDRRDTQYF. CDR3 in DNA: TGTGCCAGCAGCTTAGGGTCGGGGGACCGACGAGATACGCAGTATTTT.

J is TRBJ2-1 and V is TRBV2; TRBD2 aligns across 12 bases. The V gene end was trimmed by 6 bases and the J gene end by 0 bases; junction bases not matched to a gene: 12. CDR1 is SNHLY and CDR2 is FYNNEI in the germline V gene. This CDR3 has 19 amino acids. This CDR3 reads CASRPGLAGILSSYNEQFF. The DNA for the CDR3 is TGTGCCAGCAGACCAGGACTAGCGGGAATACTCAGCTCCTACAATGAGCAGTTCTTC.

As DNA, the CDR3 is TGTGCCAGCAGTCCCACAGGGAGGGGAGCTTTCTTT. This gives the protein CASSPTGRGAFF. The J gene is TRBJ1-1, the V gene TRBV27; a possible D gene is TRBD1 (6 bases). V lost 5 bases and J 10 bases, leaving 14 bases between the germline ends. The V gene's germline CDR1 is MNHEY and CDR2 SMNVEV (reference sequence). The CDR3 spans 12 residues.

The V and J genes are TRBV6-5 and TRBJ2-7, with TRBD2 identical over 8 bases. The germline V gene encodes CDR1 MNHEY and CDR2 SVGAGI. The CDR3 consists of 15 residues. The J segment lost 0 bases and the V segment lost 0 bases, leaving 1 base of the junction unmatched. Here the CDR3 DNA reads TGTGCCAGCAGTTACTCGACTAGCGCCTCCTACGAGCAGTACTTC. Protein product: CASSYSTSASYEQYF.

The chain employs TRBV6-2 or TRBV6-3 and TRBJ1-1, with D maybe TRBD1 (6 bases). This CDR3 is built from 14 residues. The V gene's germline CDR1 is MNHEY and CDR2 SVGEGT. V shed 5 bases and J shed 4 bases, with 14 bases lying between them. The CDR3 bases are TGTGCCAGCAGTCAGGAGGGGGTAGGCACTGAAGCTTTCTTT. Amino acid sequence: CASSQEGVGTEAFF.

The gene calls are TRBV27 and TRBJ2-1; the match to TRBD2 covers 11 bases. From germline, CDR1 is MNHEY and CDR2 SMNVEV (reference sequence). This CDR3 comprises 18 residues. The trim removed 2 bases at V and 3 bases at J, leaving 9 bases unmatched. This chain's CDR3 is CASSLKGSGRALYNEQFF. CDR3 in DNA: TGTGCCAGCAGTTTAAAGGGTAGCGGGAGGGCTCTCTACAATGAGCAGTTCTTC.

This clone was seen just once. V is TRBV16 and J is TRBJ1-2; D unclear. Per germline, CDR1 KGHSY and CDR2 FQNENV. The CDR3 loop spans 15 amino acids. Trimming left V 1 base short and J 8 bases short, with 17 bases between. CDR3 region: CASSQFSGESVGYTF. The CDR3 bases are TGTGCCAGCAGCCAATTTAGCGGGGAAAGTGTGGGCTACACCTTC.

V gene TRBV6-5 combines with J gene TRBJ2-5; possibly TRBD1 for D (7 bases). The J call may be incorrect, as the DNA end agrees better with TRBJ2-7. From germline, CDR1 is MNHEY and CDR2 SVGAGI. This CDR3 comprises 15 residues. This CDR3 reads CASSYSQGGPYEQYF. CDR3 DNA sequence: TGTGCCAGCAGTTACTCCCAGGGGGGCCCCTACGAGCAGTACTTC.

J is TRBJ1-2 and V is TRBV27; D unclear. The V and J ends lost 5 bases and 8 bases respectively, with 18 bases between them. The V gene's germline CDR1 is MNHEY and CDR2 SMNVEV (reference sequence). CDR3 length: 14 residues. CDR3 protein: CASSPWGIGIGYTF. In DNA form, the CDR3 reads TGTGCCAGCAGTCCCTGGGGAATCGGGATCGGCTACACCTTC.

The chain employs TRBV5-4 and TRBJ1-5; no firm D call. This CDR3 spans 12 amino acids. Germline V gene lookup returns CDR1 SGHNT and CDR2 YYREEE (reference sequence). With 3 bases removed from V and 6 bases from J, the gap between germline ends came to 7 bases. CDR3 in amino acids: CASSSRGQPQHF. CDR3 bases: TGTGCCAGCAGCTCACGGGGTCAGCCCCAGCATTTT. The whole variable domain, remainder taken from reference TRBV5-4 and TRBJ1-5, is ETGVTQSPTHLIKTRGQQVTLRCSSQSGHNTVSWYQQALGQGPQFIFQYYREEENGRGNFPPRFSGLQFPNYSSELNVNALELDDSALYLCASSSRGQPQHFGDGTRLSIL.

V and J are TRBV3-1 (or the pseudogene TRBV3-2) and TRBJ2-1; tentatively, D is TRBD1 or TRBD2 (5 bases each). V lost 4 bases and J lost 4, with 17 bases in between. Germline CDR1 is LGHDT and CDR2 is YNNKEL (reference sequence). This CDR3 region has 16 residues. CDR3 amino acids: CASSPSQGREYNEQFF. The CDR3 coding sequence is TGTGCCAGCAGCCCGTCTCAGGGCAGGGAGTACAATGAGCAGTTCTTC.